One sample yielded the 2 T cell receptor beta chains listed below, sequenced in a study of high-grade serous ovarian cancer treatment subgroups. Tumor tissue was taken before any definitive surgery or chemotherapy was given. TCRdb's copy holds only in-frame clones and misses some; the assay was immunoSEQ multiplex PCR. The repertoire holds 4,000 or so clones, 70% to 85% seen once, with approximately 9.4% in the top ten. Sequenced sample: tumor tissue. The source is a human donor with high-grade serous ovarian cancer.

This rearrangement joins TRBV5-1 to TRBJ2-1, with 8 nucleotides matching TRBD2. This CDR3 has 14 residues. J gave up 9 bases and V 7 bases, and 12 bases lay outside the gene matches. Germline-derived CDR1 and CDR2 are SGHRS and YFSETQ. The CDR3 nucleotides read TGCGCCAGCGGAGGACTAGCCGGCGGGCGTGAGCAGTTCTTC. Translated: CASGGLAGGREQFF. Supplemented by reference TRBV5-1 and TRBJ2-1, the full variable domain reads KAGVTQTPRYLIKTRGQQVTLSCSPISGHRSVSWYQQTPGQGLQFLFEYFSETQRNKGNFPGRFSGRQFSNSRSEMNVSTLELGDSALYLCASGGLAGGREQFFGPGTRLTVL.

The chain has TRBV29-1 and TRBJ1-2; 7 nucleotides align to TRBD1. This CDR3 is built from 13 residues. Per germline, CDR1 SQVTM and CDR2 ANQGSEA. V dropped 0 bases and J dropped 6; count of bases not matched to a gene: 4. The DNA for the CDR3 is TGCAGCGTTGAAGAATACAGGGGTAATGGCTACACCTTC. It yields the protein CSVEEYRGNGYTF.